The sequence of this T cell receptor beta chain was determined in a study of cytomegalovirus exposure and HLA in healthy donors. PCR involved 60 Vbeta and 13 Jbeta primers. The method was immunoSEQ multiplex PCR; TCRdb's version includes in-frame clones alone and lacks a portion of them. The table has about 95,000 clones, about three quarters seen once. J was trimmed by 7 bases and V by 5 bases; bases with no gene match: 15. Germline loops: CDR1 SGHVS, CDR2 FNYEAQ. This CDR3 has 17 residues. Study results and limitations: Later work associated roughly 17,000 TCR beta sequences with HLA alleles at 0.05 false discovery rate. The productive fraction for most TCR beta V segments was about 87% or about 30% in an earlier analysis.

Details on this clone: Its cognate antigen is unknown.

The sample was PBMCs. The sequence came from a woman between 45 and 60 years old in good health and CMV-seropositive. V usage is TRBV7-6 and J usage is TRBJ2-1; 9 positions agree with TRBD1. In DNA form, the CDR3 reads TGTGCCAGCAGCCCCCTTGCGGGGACAGGGAATCGGAATGAGCAGTTCTTC. This gives the protein CASSPLAGTGNRNEQFF. The variable domain in full, with the rest retrieved from reference TRBV7-6 and TRBJ2-1, is GAGVSQSPRYKVTKRGQDVALRCDPISGHVSLYWYRQALGQGPEFLTYFNYEAQQDKSGLPNDRFSAERPEGSISTLTIQRTEQRDSAMYRCASSPLAGTGNRNEQFFGPGTRLTVL.